The 4 T cell receptor beta chains below come from one sample, sequenced in a study of cytomegalovirus exposure and HLA in healthy donors. The PCR employed 60 Vbeta primers together with 13 Jbeta primers. Using immunoSEQ multiplex PCR, the repertoire was profiled, and TCRdb retains in-frame clones only, with some absent. Altogether 72,000 or so clones are present, around 70% being singletons, with the ten largest covering roughly 10%. The sequenced sample consisted of PBMCs. The receptors derive from a human donor in good health.

The V gene is TRBV15, the J gene TRBJ1-1; weak D call: TRBD1 (5 bases). CDR3 size: 16 residues. V lost 1 base to trimming and J lost 3 bases, with 15 bases between them. Germline V gene data show CDR1 as LNHNV and CDR2 as YYDKDF (reference sequence). The CDR3 nucleotides are TGTGCCACCAGCAGAGTGAGTGGCAGGGTGGACACTGAAGCTTTCTTT. Protein sequence: CATSRVSGRVDTEAFF.

This clone was seen a handful of times. The rearrangement joins TRBV7-2 to TRBJ2-7; D possibly corresponds to TRBD2 (5 bases). Trimming cost V 3 bases and J 4 bases, with 16 bases left between them. The germline gives CDR1 SGHTA, CDR2 FQGNSA. CDR3 length equals 15 residues. CDR3 bases: TGTGCCAGCAGCTTTGGACTCCCCGGGTCATACGAGCAGTACTTC. Translated, it gives CASSFGLPGSYEQYF.

The J gene is TRBJ2-2, the V gene TRBV7-3; 7 positions match TRBD2. This CDR3 region has 16 residues. CDR1 and CDR2 (germline): SGHTA, FQGTGA. V trimming: 2 bases; J trimming: 4 bases; junction bases outside the gene matches: 7. As DNA, the CDR3 is TGTGCCAGCAGCTTAGAGGCGGGAGACAGCACCGGGGAGCTGTTTTTT. Protein sequence: CASSLEAGDSTGELFF. The full variable domain, in which reference TRBV7-3 and TRBJ2-2 provide the parts outside the CDR3, is GAGVSQTPSNKVTEKGKYVELRCDPISGHTALYWYRQSLGQGPEFLIYFQGTGAADDSGLPNDRFFAVRPEGSVSTLKIQRTERGDSAVYLCASSLEAGDSTGELFFGEGSRLTVL.

The V gene is TRBV5-1, the J gene TRBJ2-7, with D possibly matching TRBD1 (6 bases). CDR3 length equals 16 residues. Germline V gene data show CDR1 as SGHRS and CDR2 as YFSETQ. Trimming took 0 bases from V and 0 from J, leaving 13 bases between them. The CDR3 DNA sequence: TGCGCCAGCAGCTTGGCCCCACAGGGATCCTCCTACGAGCAGTACTTC. This codes for CASSLAPQGSSYEQYF.